A single sample gave rise to the 4 T cell receptor beta chains below, sequenced in a study of blood T cells in healthy people across ages. A J-beta primer mix and a sample-barcoded 5' primer were used in a second PCR of roughly 6 to 12 cycles. TCRdb itself ran the 5' RACE reads through MiXCR, one entry per CDR3 protein. The sample carries fewer than 2,000,000 distinct CDR3 sequences, more than 35% recorded once. Source material: blood. The receptors stem from a human donor in good health.

This clonotype was seen more than once but under ten times. The CDR3 region is CASRPRGGPYNEQFF. CDR3 in DNA: TGTGCCAGCAGGCCCCGGGGGGGCCCCTACAATGAGCAGTTCTTC. The J gene is TRBJ2-1, the V gene TRBV28, with 8 nucleotides matching TRBD2. V lost 6 bases to trimming and J lost 2 bases; unmatched junction nucleotides: 6. Germline CDR1 MDHEN, CDR2 SYDVKM. CDR3 size: 15 residues.

The rearrangement uses TRBV10-3 and TRBJ2-3; 15 bases line up with TRBD2. Trimming cost V 6 bases and J 6 bases; bases outside gene matches: 4. The CDR3 has 15 amino acids. Looked up from germline, CDR1 is ENHRY and CDR2 is SYGVKD. The CDR3 sequence is CAIRRTSGGADTQYF. DNA of the CDR3: TGTGCCATCAGGAGGACTAGCGGGGGGGCCGATACGCAGTATTTT.

This sequence joins TRBV27 and TRBJ2-7; a possible D gene is TRBD2 (5 bases). Trimming took 3 bases from V and 6 from J, leaving 12 bases between them. The CDR3 consists of 13 residues. The germline V gene encodes CDR1 MNHEY and CDR2 SMNVEV (reference sequence). The CDR3 sequence: CASSLTSGIEQYF. The CDR3 nucleotides are TGTGCCAGCAGTTTGACTTCCGGGATCGAGCAGTACTTC.

This clonotype was picked up many times. This chain uses TRBV20-1 with TRBJ2-7, with TRBD2 matching 7 bases. The CDR3 runs 13 residues. With 1 base clipped from V and 3 bases from J, the junction kept 3 bases outside the gene matches. Germline lookup yields CDR1 DFQATT and CDR2 SNEGSKA (reference sequence). CDR3 sequence (DNA): TGCAGTGCTAGAGGTCTAGCGGACTACGAGCAGTACTTC. Encoded protein: CSARGLADYEQYF.